This passage covers 8 T cell receptor beta chains from one sample sequenced in a study of STAT5B mutations in CD4+ large granular lymphocyte leukemia. Assay: immunoSEQ multiplex PCR; the TCRdb copy retains only in-frame clones and omits some. The table has about 30,000 clones, around 82% seen once. Sequenced: CD4+ T cells from blood buffy coats. The receptors derive from a human donor in good health.

The chain uses TRBV10-2 and TRBJ2-2; 10 nucleotides line up with TRBD1. Germline trimming cut 8 bases from V and 5 bases from J; bases unmatched to any gene: 5. This CDR3 spans 14 amino acids. Germline CDR1 is WSHSY and CDR2 is SAAADI. The CDR3 loop is CASHGTGETGELFF. The CDR3 region has the DNA TGCGCCAGCCACGGGACAGGGGAGACCGGGGAGCTGTTTTTT.

The chain couples TRBV18 to TRBJ1-1, with a weak D call TRBD1 (5 bases). The CDR3 has 14 residues. V was clipped by 0 bases and J by 7 bases, with 12 bases between them. From germline, CDR1 is KGHSH and CDR2 LQKENI. The CDR3 DNA reads TGTGCCAGCTCACCACCGATGGGGCGGAGTGAAGCTTTCTTT. Translation gives CASSPPMGRSEAFF.

The chain recombines TRBV7-8 with TRBJ2-1; no clear D. The CDR3 length is 15 residues. The V gene lost 2 bases and the J gene lost 5 bases, with 13 bases spanning the gap. From germline, CDR1 is SGHVS and CDR2 FQNEAQ. CDR3 DNA: TGTGCCAGCAGCTTATCAACGGGCCTTCACAATGAGCAGTTCTTC. It translates to CASSLSTGLHNEQFF.

The chain combines TRBV7-9 with TRBJ2-3, with 7 bases matching TRBD1. V lost 6 bases to trimming and J lost 1 base; unmatched junction nucleotides: 7. The CDR3 sequence is 15 residues long. The germline CDR1 and CDR2 sequences are SEHNR and FQNEAQ (reference sequence). For the CDR3, the DNA is TGTGCCAGCAGTCCGACCGGGACAGGCACAGATACGCAGTATTTT. It yields the protein CASSPTGTGTDTQYF. Filled out from reference TRBV7-9 and TRBJ2-3, the complete variable domain reads DTGVSQNPRHKITKRGQNVTFRCDPISEHNRLYWYRQTLGQGPEFLTYFQNEAQLEKSRLLSDRFSAERPKGSFSTLEIQRTEQGDSAMYLCASSPTGTGTDTQYFGPGTRLTVL.

This clone has only a few counts. V usage is TRBV18 and J usage is TRBJ1-3, with 9 bases lining up with TRBD1. With V trimmed by 3 bases and J by 4 bases, 7 bases remained unmatched. The CDR3 length is 16 residues. Per germline, CDR1 KGHSH and CDR2 LQKENI. DNA for the CDR3: TGTGCCAGCTCACCTTCCGGGACAGGGTCAGGAAACACCATATATTTT. This translates into CASSPSGTGSGNTIYF. Drawing the rest from reference TRBV18 and TRBJ1-3, the complete variable domain is NAGVMQNPRHLVRRRGQEARLRCSPMKGHSHVYWYRQLPEEGLKFMVYLQKENIIDESGMPKERFSAEFPKEGPSILRIQQVVRGDSAAYFCASSPSGTGSGNTIYFGEGSWLTVV.

The rearrangement uses TRBV10-3 and TRBJ1-1, with 8 bases identical to TRBD1. V gave up 0 bases and J gave up 0 bases; unmatched junction bases: 6. Germline-derived CDR1 and CDR2 are ENHRY and SYGVKD. This CDR3 comprises 17 residues. The CDR3 sequence: CAISESGQGGMNTEAFF. CDR3 in DNA: TGTGCCATCAGTGAGTCCGGACAGGGTGGAATGAACACTGAAGCTTTCTTT.

This clone was detected only once. The same CDR3 can be traced to other DNA sequences in this sample. This rearrangement joins TRBV7-9 to TRBJ1-2; TRBD1 matches 11 bases. J was trimmed by 8 bases and V by 5 bases; bases with no gene match: 7. CDR1 and CDR2 from the germline V gene are SEHNR and FQNEAQ (reference sequence). The CDR3 consists of 14 residues. The CDR3, as DNA: TGTGCCAGCAGCGCAGGACAGGGGGCGGGCGGCTACACCTTC. Protein: CASSAGQGAGGYTF.

The V gene is TRBV29-1, the J gene TRBJ2-5; 9 bases match TRBD1. This CDR3 spans 14 amino acids. The V gene end was trimmed by 5 bases and the J gene end by 1 base; junction bases not matched to a gene: 5. Germline V gene sequence: CDR1 SQVTM, CDR2 ANQGSEA. The CDR3 DNA sequence: TGCAGCGTTACGACAGGGGGTGGCCAAGAGACCCAGTACTTC. The encoded protein is CSVTTGGGQETQYF.